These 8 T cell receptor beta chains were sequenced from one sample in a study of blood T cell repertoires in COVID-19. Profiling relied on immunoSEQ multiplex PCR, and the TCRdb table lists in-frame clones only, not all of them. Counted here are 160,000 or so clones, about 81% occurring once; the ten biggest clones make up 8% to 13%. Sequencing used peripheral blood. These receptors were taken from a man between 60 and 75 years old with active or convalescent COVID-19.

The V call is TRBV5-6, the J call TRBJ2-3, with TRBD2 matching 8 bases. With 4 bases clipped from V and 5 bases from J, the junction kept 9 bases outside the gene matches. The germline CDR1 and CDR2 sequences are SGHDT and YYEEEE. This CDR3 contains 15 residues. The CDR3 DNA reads TGTGCCAGCAGCCCAAGTAGGAGCGGGAGAGATACGCAGTATTTT. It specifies CASSPSRSGRDTQYF.

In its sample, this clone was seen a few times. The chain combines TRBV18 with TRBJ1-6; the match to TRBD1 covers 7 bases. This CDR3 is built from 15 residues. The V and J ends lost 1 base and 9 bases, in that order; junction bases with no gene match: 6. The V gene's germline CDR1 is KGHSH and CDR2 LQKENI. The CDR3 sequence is CASSPLDRAGSPLHF. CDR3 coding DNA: TGTGCCAGCTCACCACTCGACAGGGCTGGTTCACCCCTCCACTTT.

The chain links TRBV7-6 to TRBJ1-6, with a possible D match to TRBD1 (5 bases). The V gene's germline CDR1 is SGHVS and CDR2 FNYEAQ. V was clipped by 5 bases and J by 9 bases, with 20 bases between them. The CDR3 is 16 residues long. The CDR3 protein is CASSPKVRREGSPLHF. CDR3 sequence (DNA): TGTGCCAGCAGCCCGAAGGTACGCAGGGAAGGTTCACCCCTCCACTTT. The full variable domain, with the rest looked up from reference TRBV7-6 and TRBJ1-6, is GAGVSQSPRYKVTKRGQDVALRCDPISGHVSLYWYRQALGQGPEFLTYFNYEAQQDKSGLPNDRFSAERPEGSISTLTIQRTEQRDSAMYRCASSPKVRREGSPLHFGNGTRLTVT.

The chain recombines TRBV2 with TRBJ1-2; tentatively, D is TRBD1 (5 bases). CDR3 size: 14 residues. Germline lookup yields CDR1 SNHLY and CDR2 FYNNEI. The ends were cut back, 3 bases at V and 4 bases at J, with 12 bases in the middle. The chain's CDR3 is CASSDMGLSYGYTF. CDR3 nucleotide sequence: TGTGCCAGCAGTGATATGGGGCTTTCCTATGGCTACACCTTC.

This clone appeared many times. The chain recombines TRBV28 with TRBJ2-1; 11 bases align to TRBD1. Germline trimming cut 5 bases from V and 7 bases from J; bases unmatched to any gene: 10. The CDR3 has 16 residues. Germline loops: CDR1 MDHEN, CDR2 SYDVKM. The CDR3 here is CASSVREDRGPNEQFF. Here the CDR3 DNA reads TGTGCCAGCAGTGTCCGCGAGGACAGGGGGCCTAATGAGCAGTTCTTC. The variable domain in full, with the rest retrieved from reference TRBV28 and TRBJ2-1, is DVKVTQSSRYLVKRTGEKVFLECVQDMDHENMFWYRQDPGLGLRLIYFSYDVKMKEKGDIPEGYSVSREKKERFSLILESASTNQTSMYLCASSVREDRGPNEQFFGPGTRLTVL.

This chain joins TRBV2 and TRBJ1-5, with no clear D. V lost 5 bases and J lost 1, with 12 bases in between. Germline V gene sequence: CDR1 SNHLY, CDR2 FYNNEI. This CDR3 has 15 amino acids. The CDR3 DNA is TGTGCCAGCAGTCCCAACGGGTTGAGCAATCAGCCCCAGCATTTT. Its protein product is CASSPNGLSNQPQHF.

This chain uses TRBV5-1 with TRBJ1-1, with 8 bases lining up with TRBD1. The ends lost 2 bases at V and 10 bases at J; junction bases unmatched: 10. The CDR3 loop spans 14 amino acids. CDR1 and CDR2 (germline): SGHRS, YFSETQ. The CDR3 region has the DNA TGCGCCAGCAGCTTAGAGTCAGGGGGCAGGGGAGCTTTCTTT. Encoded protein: CASSLESGGRGAFF.

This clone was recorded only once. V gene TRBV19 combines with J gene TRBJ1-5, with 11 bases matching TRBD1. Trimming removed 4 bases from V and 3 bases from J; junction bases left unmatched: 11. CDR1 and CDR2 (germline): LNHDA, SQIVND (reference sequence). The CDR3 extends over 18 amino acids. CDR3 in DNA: TGTGCCAGTAGTAGGAGGACAGGGGGCGGTGGGTCCAATCAGCCCCAGCATTTT. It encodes CASSRRTGGGGSNQPQHF.